This entry lists 8 T cell receptor beta chains sequenced from one sample in a study of blood T cell repertoires in COVID-19. Measured with immunoSEQ multiplex PCR; TCRdb has only the in-frame clones, and not every one. The sample lists about 110,000 clones; approximately 80% were seen once. Sequenced material: peripheral blood. These receptors originate from a woman in her sixties or seventies with acute or convalescent COVID-19.

This clone appeared many times. The genes are TRBV7-3 and TRBJ2-7; D is undetermined. CDR1 SGHTA and CDR2 FQGTGA come from the germline V gene. CDR3 length: 15 residues. V lost 0 bases and J 2 bases, leaving 11 bases between the germline ends. The CDR3 here is CASSLTPTNTYEQYF. CDR3 in DNA: TGTGCCAGCAGCTTAACGCCAACAAACACCTACGAGCAGTACTTC.

The chain joins TRBV6-5 to TRBJ1-1; D not certain. CDR1 and CDR2 (germline): MNHEY, SVGAGI. Trimming took 4 bases from V and 2 from J, leaving 2 bases between them. This CDR3 is built from 11 residues. This CDR3 is CASSSNTEAFF. The DNA for the CDR3 is TGTGCCAGCAGTTCTAACACTGAAGCTTTCTTT.

The chain uses TRBV5-4 and TRBJ1-1; 8 bases map to TRBD1. Germline V CDR1 and CDR2: SGHNT, YYREEE (reference sequence). J lost 4 bases, V lost 5 bases, and 7 bases had no gene match. CDR3 length: 14 amino acids. CDR3 loop: CASSSYQGATEAFF. The CDR3, as DNA: TGTGCCAGCAGTTCATACCAGGGGGCCACTGAAGCTTTCTTT.

This clone has just a few counts. The chain employs TRBV10-3 and TRBJ2-7; 10 nucleotides line up with TRBD1. Unmatched junction bases numbered 6, after V lost 0 bases and J lost 1 base. Looked up from germline, CDR1 is ENHRY and CDR2 is SYGVKD. This CDR3 spans 17 amino acids. CDR3 in DNA: TGTGCCATCAGTGAGTCTAGGGTGGGACAGGGGTCCTACGAGCAGTACTTC. This translates into CAISESRVGQGSYEQYF.

The chain couples TRBV5-1 to TRBJ1-1; TRBD1 agrees at 8 bases. V shed 0 bases, J shed 9 bases, and the junction held 4 bases outside the gene matches. Germline-derived CDR1 and CDR2 are SGHRS and YFSETQ. The CDR3 contains 13 residues. CDR3 sequence (DNA): TGCGCCAGCAGCTTGGAGACAGGGGTTCAAGCTTTCTTT. Amino acid sequence: CASSLETGVQAFF.

V is TRBV6-5 and J is TRBJ2-3; the D gene is possibly TRBD1 (6 bases). CDR3 length: 14 amino acids. V lost 7 bases and J lost 4, with 15 bases in between. Germline lookup yields CDR1 MNHEY and CDR2 SVGAGI. The CDR3 DNA follows: TGTGCCAGCACCCAGAACAGGGTATCAGATACGCAGTATTTT. It yields the protein CASTQNRVSDTQYF.

This rearrangement joins TRBV5-4 to TRBJ2-3; the match to TRBD1 covers 8 bases. The CDR3 loop spans 18 amino acids. Germline V gene lookup returns CDR1 SGHNT and CDR2 YYREEE (reference sequence). The J segment lost 0 bases and the V segment lost 6 bases, leaving 15 bases of the junction unmatched. Here the CDR3 reads CASNPVTGGSASTDTQYF. For the CDR3, the DNA is TGTGCCAGCAACCCGGTCACAGGGGGGTCCGCTAGCACAGATACGCAGTATTTT.

The chain couples TRBV3-1 (or the pseudogene TRBV3-2) to TRBJ2-1; TRBD1 matches 9 bases. This CDR3 spans 16 amino acids. Germline V gene data show CDR1 as LGHDT and CDR2 as YNNKEL (reference sequence). V lost 4 bases, J lost 7 bases, and 11 bases stayed unmatched. CDR3 coding DNA: TGTGCCAGCAGCCCCGTGGGGGACAGGGCGGTGAATGAGCAGTTCTTC. As protein: CASSPVGDRAVNEQFF.